This T cell receptor (beta chain) emerged from a study of cytomegalovirus exposure and HLA in healthy donors. Study-wide background: There were around 100 million unique TCR beta sequences, drawn from about 190 million T cells, in an earlier analysis.

The CDR3 spans 16 residues. V gave up 0 bases and J gave up 6 bases; unmatched junction bases: 6. Germline CDR1 reads SGHNT; CDR2 reads YYREEE (reference sequence). Both 60 Vbeta primers and 13 Jbeta primers went into the PCR. Method: immunoSEQ multiplex PCR; TCRdb's copy keeps in-frame clones and lacks some. Of under 250,000 clones in the sample, 82% are singletons; the top ten hold roughly 2.5%. About this clone itself: The antigen is unknown.

Study conclusions and caveats: A likely sequencing artifact accounted for one observed cluster of highly shared sequence variants. Upon later analysis, HLA-associated TCR beta chains proved more clonally expanded than other, equally common chains. Earlier results showed most TCR beta V segments being productive about 87% or about 30% of the time.

The TCR was taken from a woman in her 40s in good health and CMV-seronegative. Sequencing input: PBMCs. The chain is built from TRBV5-4 and TRBJ1-2, with 12 bases aligning to TRBD1. The CDR3 DNA reads TGTGCCAGCAGCTTGGCCACGGGACAGGGGGCGAATGGCTACACCTTC. It specifies CASSLATGQGANGYTF. Full variable domain (outside the CDR3, taken from reference TRBV5-4 and TRBJ1-2): ETGVTQSPTHLIKTRGQQVTLRCSSQSGHNTVSWYQQALGQGPQFIFQYYREEENGRGNFPPRFSGLQFPNYSSELNVNALELDDSALYLCASSLATGQGANGYTFGSGTRLTVV.